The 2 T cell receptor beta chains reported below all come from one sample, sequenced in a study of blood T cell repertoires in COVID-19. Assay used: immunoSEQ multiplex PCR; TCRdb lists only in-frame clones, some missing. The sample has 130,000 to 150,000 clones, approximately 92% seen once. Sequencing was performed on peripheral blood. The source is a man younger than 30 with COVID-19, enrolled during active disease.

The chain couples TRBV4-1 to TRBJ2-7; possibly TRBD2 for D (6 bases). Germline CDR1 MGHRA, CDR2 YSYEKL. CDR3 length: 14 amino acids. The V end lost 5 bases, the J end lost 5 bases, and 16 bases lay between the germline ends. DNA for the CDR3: TGCGCCAGCAGCACGCCGGGGGTGATGGACGAGCAGTACTTC. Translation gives CASSTPGVMDEQYF.

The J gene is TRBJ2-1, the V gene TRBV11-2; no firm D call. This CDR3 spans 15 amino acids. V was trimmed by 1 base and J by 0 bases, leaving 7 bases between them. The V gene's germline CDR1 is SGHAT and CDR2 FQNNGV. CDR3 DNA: TGTGCCAGCAGCTTAGTATTTAGCTCCTACAATGAGCAGTTCTTC. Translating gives CASSLVFSSYNEQFF.